The next 30 T cell receptor beta chains were all read from a single sample in a study of response to subunit inactivated influenza vaccine. TCRdb reanalysed the RT-PCR reads using MiXCR and keeps one entry per CDR3 protein. The data contain fewer than 550,000 distinct CDR3 sequences, less than 30% of them seen just once; the ten biggest clones take up under 2.5%. Sequenced material: CD4+ T cells sorted from PBMCs, taken about 5 days after vaccination. The receptors shown here come from a man aged 45 to 65 who received an inactivated influenza vaccine.

This clonotype was counted only a few times. The gene calls are TRBV25-1 and TRBJ1-5; possibly TRBD1 for D (5 bases). The CDR3 consists of 14 residues. Between the trimmed V and J ends, which lost 0 bases and 6 bases, there was a span of 9 bases. Germline CDR1 reads MGHDK; CDR2 reads SYGVNS. The CDR3 coding sequence is TGTGCCAGCAGTGAATATGGGGCGGGTCAGCCCCAGCATTTT. Translation: CASSEYGAGQPQHF.

This clonotype was detected only a few times. The gene calls are TRBV7-2 and TRBJ2-1; weak D call: TRBD2 (5 bases). The V gene's germline CDR1 is SGHTA and CDR2 FQGNSA. The CDR3 has 13 amino acids. The ends were cut back, 1 base at V and 6 bases at J, with 7 bases in the middle. Here the CDR3 DNA reads TGTGCCAGCAGCTTAGACGGGGTCAATGAGCAGTTCTTC. This sequence encodes CASSLDGVNEQFF.

In its sample, this clonotype was seen a few times. The V gene is TRBV12-3 or TRBV12-4, the J gene TRBJ2-5; a possible D gene is TRBD2 (6 bases). The CDR3 is 11 amino acids. V gave up 5 bases and J gave up 13 bases, with 14 bases separating them. CDR3 in amino acids: CASSGGRRPYF. For the CDR3, the DNA is TGTGCCAGCAGTGGAGGGAGACGTCCGTACTTC.

The CDR3, as DNA: TGTGCCAGCAGCTCCAGCGGGATAAGCCTTAATCTACGAGGGTTGCTAGAGGAGCAGTACTTC. The encoded protein is CASSSSGISLNLRGLLEEQYF. The chain has TRBV11-2 and TRBJ2-7; 7 nucleotides line up with TRBD2. CDR1 and CDR2 from the germline V gene are SGHAT and FQNNGV. V gave up 4 bases and J gave up 7 bases; unmatched junction bases: 31. CDR3 length: 21 amino acids.

This clonotype was seen only a few times. The chain has TRBV5-5 and TRBJ2-7, with TRBD2 as a possible D gene (6 bases). The CDR3 has 16 amino acids. V was pared by 0 bases and J by 2 bases, with 15 bases between. Germline V CDR1 and CDR2: SGHKS, YYEKEE (reference sequence). DNA of the CDR3: TGTGCCAGCAGCTTGGGGCCTGCGGGGTCGACCTACGAGCAGTACTTC. It is translated as CASSLGPAGSTYEQYF.

The gene calls are TRBV7-2 and TRBJ2-1; 11 bases match TRBD1. V lost 6 bases and J lost 10; bases outside the gene matches: 17. The CDR3 has 17 amino acids. Germline CDR1 SGHTA, CDR2 FQGNSA. The CDR3: CASRRRVGQGARGEQFF. CDR3 sequence (DNA): TGTGCCAGCAGACGTAGGGTCGGACAGGGGGCACGGGGAGAGCAGTTCTTC.

The genes are TRBV3-1 and TRBJ2-1; D may be TRBD2 (5 bases). The CDR3 is 17 residues long. Germline V CDR1 and CDR2: LGHDT, YNNKEL (reference sequence). Between the trimmed V and J ends, which lost 3 bases and 2 bases, there was a span of 17 bases. The CDR3 sequence is CASSQNLPGSPYNEQFF. DNA of the CDR3: TGTGCCAGCAGCCAGAATCTTCCGGGGTCCCCCTACAATGAGCAGTTCTTC.

This clonotype was found many times. The rearrangement joins TRBV5-1 to TRBJ2-2; D might be TRBD1 (7 bases). The CDR3 has 17 amino acids. V was clipped by 3 bases and J by 0 bases, with 15 bases between them. Germline CDR1 SGHRS, CDR2 YFSETQ. CDR3 protein: CASSSSGGSTNTGELFF. CDR3 in DNA: TGCGCCAGCAGCTCCTCAGGGGGGTCCACGAACACCGGGGAGCTGTTTTTT.

This clonotype turned up a few times. No DNA is shown, since the ends of the CDR3 on it are uncertain; the CDR3 is the one TCRdb lists. The chain has TRBV11-2 and TRBJ1-1; the D call in the table, TRBD1, was not verified against the DNA. The CDR3 length equals 15 residues, ends included. Germline V gene lookup returns CDR1 SGHAT and CDR2 FQNNGV. The chain's CDR3 is CASSSRPSGQVSAFF.

V usage is TRBV25-1 and J usage is TRBJ1-2, with a tentative D call TRBD1 (6 bases). CDR1 is MGHDK and CDR2 is SYGVNS in the germline V gene. V was trimmed by 5 bases and J by 8 bases, leaving 12 bases between them. CDR3 size: 12 residues. Written as DNA, the CDR3 is TGTGCCAGCAGTAAGCGTGACAGGGGCTACACCTTC. Translation: CASSKRDRGYTF.

V usage is TRBV20-1 and J usage is TRBJ2-3, with 7 bases identical to TRBD2. This CDR3 contains 15 residues. Germline assignment: CDR1 DFQATT and CDR2 SNEGSKA (reference sequence). V lost 8 bases, J lost 2 bases, and 13 bases stayed unmatched. CDR3 residues: CSLKRAGVFTDTQYF. Written as DNA, the CDR3 is TGCAGTCTGAAACGGGCGGGGGTATTCACAGATACGCAGTATTTT.

This rearrangement joins TRBV20-1 to TRBJ2-3; tentative D call: TRBD1 (5 bases). Germline assignment: CDR1 DFQATT and CDR2 SNEGSKA (reference sequence). The V end lost 3 bases, the J end lost 4 bases, and 20 bases lay between the germline ends. This CDR3 is 16 amino acids long. The CDR3, as DNA: TGCAGTGCTAGTTGGGCTAGGGGCTCGAGTGCAGATACGCAGTATTTT. Translation gives CSASWARGSSADTQYF.

The chain combines TRBV7-6 with TRBJ2-1; 11 bases are shared with TRBD2. CDR1 SGHVS and CDR2 FNYEAQ come from the germline V gene. Trimming at V came to 0 bases and at J to 8 bases, leaving 3 bases not matched to a gene. The length of the CDR3 is 15 residues. CDR3 residues: CASSLAIAGGDEQFF. The DNA of the CDR3 is TGTGCCAGCAGCTTAGCGATAGCGGGGGGGGATGAGCAGTTCTTC.

This clonotype appeared a few times. The gene calls are TRBV20-1 and TRBJ2-1; 12 nucleotides agree with TRBD2. The V and J ends lost 6 bases and 2 bases, in that order; junction bases with no gene match: 8. This CDR3 comprises 16 residues. Per the germline V gene, CDR1 is DFQATT and CDR2 is SNEGSKA (reference sequence). CDR3 DNA: TGCAGTGCAGACCGACTAGCGGGGGCCACCTACAATGAGCAGTTCTTC. This codes for CSADRLAGATYNEQFF.

This clonotype was picked up a small number of times. V and J are TRBV7-8 and TRBJ2-7; 10 bases match TRBD2. The V gene end was trimmed by 5 bases and the J gene end by 3 bases; junction bases not matched to a gene: 4. Germline V CDR1 and CDR2: SGHVS, FQNEAQ. The CDR3 extends over 14 amino acids. DNA for the CDR3: TGTGCCAGCAGCCGGACTAGCGGCAACTACGAGCAGTACTTC. Its translation is CASSRTSGNYEQYF.

The CDR3 nucleotides are TGTGCCAGCAGCCAGGGACTAGCGGGGGGTGGGTACCAAGAGACCCAGTACTTC. It translates to CASSQGLAGGGYQETQYF. The chain is built from TRBV11-2 and TRBJ2-5; 15 nucleotides align to TRBD2. CDR1 is SGHAT, CDR2 FQNNGV, per germline. The V and J ends lost 5 bases and 0 bases, in that order; junction bases with no gene match: 7. The CDR3 is 18 amino acids.

V usage is TRBV20-1 and J usage is TRBJ2-1, with 9 positions matching TRBD1. Germline V gene data show CDR1 as DFQATT and CDR2 as SNEGSKA (reference sequence). The J segment lost 9 bases and the V segment lost 4 bases, leaving 10 bases of the junction unmatched. The CDR3 extends over 14 amino acids. The CDR3 DNA reads as TGCAGTGCTAACCCCGGGACAGGGTCTCGTGAGCAGTTCTTC. This encodes CSANPGTGSREQFF.

The rearrangement joins TRBV6-5 to TRBJ1-1, with a weak D call TRBD1 (5 bases). CDR1 is MNHEY and CDR2 is SVGAGI in the germline V gene. V lost 4 bases to trimming and J lost 1 base, with 16 bases between them. This CDR3 is 16 amino acids long. The CDR3 loop reads CASSLPRGAGNTEAFF. Here the CDR3 DNA reads TGTGCCAGCAGTTTGCCGAGAGGGGCGGGGAACACTGAAGCTTTCTTT.

This clonotype was seen only a few times. V and J are TRBV20-1 and TRBJ2-7; D is possibly TRBD2 (6 bases). The germline gives CDR1 DFQATT, CDR2 SNEGSKA (reference sequence). V lost 1 base and J 3 bases, leaving 7 bases between the germline ends. CDR3 length: 12 amino acids. The CDR3 region is CSARGTNYEQYF. The CDR3 DNA sequence: TGCAGTGCTAGAGGGACTAACTACGAGCAGTACTTC.

This chain connects TRBV5-1 to TRBJ2-1, with D perhaps TRBD2 (6 bases). V shed 0 bases and J shed 4 bases, with 14 bases lying between them. Germline CDR1 SGHRS, CDR2 YFSETQ. The CDR3 sequence is 16 residues long. The CDR3 protein is CASSLAPSVSYNEQFF. The CDR3 DNA follows: TGCGCCAGCAGCTTGGCCCCTAGCGTTTCGTACAATGAGCAGTTCTTC.

The chain carries TRBV20-1 and TRBJ1-4; D not certain. The CDR3 has 12 amino acids. Germline loops: CDR1 DFQATT, CDR2 SNEGSKA (reference sequence). V shed 5 bases and J shed 4 bases, with 8 bases lying between them. The CDR3, as DNA: TGCAGTGCTGGGTGGGGTAATGAAAAACTGTTTTTT. Protein: CSAGWGNEKLFF.

V gene TRBV7-2 combines with J gene TRBJ1-1, with D tentatively TRBD1 (5 bases). V lost 5 bases, J lost 4 bases, and 14 bases lay in between. The CDR3 totals 14 residues. Germline V lookup: CDR1 SGHTA, CDR2 FQGNSA. The CDR3 region is CASSPGRGTTEAFF. The CDR3 coding sequence is TGTGCCAGCAGCCCGGGGCGGGGTACCACTGAAGCTTTCTTT.

The gene calls are TRBV20-1 and TRBJ2-7; 7 bases match TRBD2. Per the germline V gene, CDR1 is DFQATT and CDR2 is SNEGSKA (reference sequence). V was pared by 2 bases and J by 3 bases, with 13 bases of the junction left unmatched. The CDR3 has 16 amino acids. DNA for the CDR3: TGCAGTGCTAGACCTCTAGAGCGGGACGTTGTCTACGAGCAGTACTTC. This sequence encodes CSARPLERDVVYEQYF.

J is TRBJ1-2 and V is TRBV4-1, with 9 positions matching TRBD1. The CDR3 length is 13 residues. The J segment lost 8 bases and the V segment lost 1 base, leaving 2 bases of the junction unmatched. The V gene's germline CDR1 is MGHRA and CDR2 YSYEKL. As DNA, the CDR3 is TGCGCCAGCAGCCAAGGACAGGGGGACGGCTACACCTTC. Protein sequence: CASSQGQGDGYTF.

This clonotype was seen just once. V usage is TRBV20-1 and J usage is TRBJ1-2; unclear D gene. Trimming took 0 bases from V and 4 from J, leaving 9 bases between them. Per the germline V gene, CDR1 is DFQATT and CDR2 is SNEGSKA (reference sequence). This CDR3 region has 13 residues. The CDR3 loop reads CSAREQPPYGYTF. DNA of the CDR3: TGCAGTGCTAGAGAACAGCCACCCTATGGCTACACCTTC.

V is TRBV20-1 and J is TRBJ2-5; D not resolved. The germline gives CDR1 DFQATT, CDR2 SNEGSKA (reference sequence). The CDR3 length is 13 residues. Trimming took 4 bases from V and 5 from J, leaving 14 bases between them. CDR3 amino acids: CSAKRVVRETQYF. The DNA of the CDR3 is TGCAGTGCTAAAAGGGTCGTCCGCGAGACCCAGTACTTC.

This clonotype has only a few counts. The gene calls are TRBV15 and TRBJ1-1; D gene ambiguous. From germline, CDR1 is LNHNV and CDR2 YYDKDF (reference sequence). The CDR3 runs to 13 residues. V dropped 3 bases and J dropped 0 bases, with 5 bases sitting between them. The CDR3 coding sequence is TGTGCCACCAGCAGTACAGTGAACACTGAAGCTTTCTTT. Encoded protein: CATSSTVNTEAFF.

This clonotype has at least ten counts. J is TRBJ2-3 and V is TRBV4-2; 7 positions agree with TRBD1. V shed 3 bases and J 2 bases; nucleotides not matched to a gene: 5. The CDR3 is 15 amino acids. The germline V gene has CDR1 LGHNA and CDR2 YNFKEQ. In DNA form, the CDR3 reads TGTGCCAGCAGCCAGGCTGACAGGGTCACAGATACGCAGTATTTT. It yields the protein CASSQADRVTDTQYF.

Ten or more counts support this clonotype. V and J are TRBV5-6 and TRBJ2-5; D remains unclear. The ends were cut back, 3 bases at V and 0 bases at J, with 9 bases in the middle. The CDR3 is 14 amino acids. In germline, CDR1 is SGHDT, CDR2 YYEEEE. The CDR3 region has the DNA TGTGCCAGCAGCTCACGAAAGTACCAAGAGACCCAGTACTTC. It codes for CASSSRKYQETQYF. The full variable domain, its missing parts supplied by reference TRBV5-6 and TRBJ2-5, is DAGVTQSPTHLIKTRGQQVTLRCSPKSGHDTVSWYQQALGQGPQFIFQYYEEEERQRGNFPDRFSGHQFPNYSSELNVNALLLGDSALYLCASSSRKYQETQYFGPGTRLLVL.

The sample holds a few counts of this clonotype. This CDR3 reads CASSLETSGRGTYEQYF. Written as DNA, the CDR3 is TGCGCCAGCAGCTTGGAAACTAGCGGGAGGGGTACCTACGAGCAGTACTTC. V and J are TRBV5-1 and TRBJ2-7; 13 nucleotides agree with TRBD2. The V segment lost 0 bases and the J segment 2 bases; nucleotides outside the gene matches: 5. Germline lookup yields CDR1 SGHRS and CDR2 YFSETQ. The CDR3 spans 17 residues.